One and the same sample provided the 16 T cell receptor beta chains below, sequenced in a study of TIL therapy for anti-PD-1-resistant metastatic lung cancer. This was the immunoSEQ v3 assay. Profiled with immunoSEQ multiplex PCR; TCRdb holds only in-frame clones, not every one. The sample has roughly 15,000 clones; approximately 85% are singletons. Noted time point: pre-treatment sample, taken before nivolumab and TIL therapy. Material: blood, obtained at baseline. These receptors were collected from a person aged 25-80 years with non-small cell lung cancer.

The chain employs TRBV18 and TRBJ1-6, with 9 bases matching TRBD1. V dropped 3 bases and J dropped 9; count of bases not matched to a gene: 6. This CDR3 is built from 15 residues. The V gene's germline CDR1 is KGHSH and CDR2 LQKENI. CDR3 protein: CASSPGQGSASPLHF. The CDR3 nucleotides read TGTGCCAGCTCACCGGGACAGGGTTCTGCTTCACCCCTCCACTTT. Filled out from reference TRBV18 and TRBJ1-6, the complete variable domain reads NAGVMQNPRHLVRRRGQEARLRCSPMKGHSHVYWYRQLPEEGLKFMVYLQKENIIDESGMPKERFSAEFPKEGPSILRIQQVVRGDSAAYFCASSPGQGSASPLHFGNGTRLTVT.

J is TRBJ2-1 and V is TRBV7-8; 7 bases match TRBD1. Germline CDR1 is SGHVS and CDR2 is FQNEAQ. The junction had 9 bases not matched to a gene; V was cut back by 0 bases and J by 7 bases. CDR3 size: 16 residues. CDR3 protein: CASSLAGSTGRNEQFF. The CDR3 nucleotides are TGTGCCAGCAGCTTAGCAGGGTCGACAGGGCGGAATGAGCAGTTCTTC.

The chain recombines TRBV7-2 with TRBJ2-1; D gene ambiguous. Germline V CDR1 and CDR2: SGHTA, FQGNSA. The V end was cut by 0 bases, the J end by 13 bases, with 19 bases between. The CDR3 is 15 residues long. The CDR3 DNA reads as TGTGCCAGCAGCTTAGCGCAAACGGTCGCTGACATACAGTTCTTC. Translating gives CASSLAQTVADIQFF.

This chain joins TRBV7-9 and TRBJ2-7; 7 positions agree with TRBD1. Germline CDR1 reads SEHNR; CDR2 reads FQNEAQ (reference sequence). The CDR3 covers 14 residues. Trimming at V came to 7 bases and at J to 5 bases, leaving 11 bases not matched to a gene. Here the CDR3 reads CASTPTGVPHEQYF. CDR3 nucleotides: TGTGCCAGCACCCCCACAGGGGTCCCTCACGAGCAGTACTTC.

The chain combines TRBV7-9 with TRBJ1-1; a possible D gene is TRBD1 (5 bases). Germline V gene sequence: CDR1 SEHNR, CDR2 FQNEAQ (reference sequence). The CDR3 loop spans 13 amino acids. The V gene lost 7 bases and the J gene lost 2 bases, with 11 bases spanning the gap. The CDR3 DNA sequence: TGTGCCAGCAAAGGGGCAACTAACACTGAAGCTTTCTTT. Translated, it gives CASKGATNTEAFF.

This clone has only one observation. The chain has TRBV14 and TRBJ1-2, with D perhaps matching TRBD1 (6 bases). Looked up from germline, CDR1 is SGHDN and CDR2 is FVKESK. This CDR3 is built from 12 residues. Trimming left V 4 bases short and J 8 bases short, with 11 bases between. This chain's CDR3 is CASSRQARGYTF. CDR3 DNA: TGTGCCAGCAGCCGACAGGCGCGCGGCTACACCTTC.

The J gene is TRBJ2-2, the V gene TRBV27, with TRBD2 matching over 9 bases. The CDR3 contains 19 residues. J gave up 3 bases and V 4 bases, and 15 bases lay outside the gene matches. CDR1 and CDR2 from the germline V gene are MNHEY and SMNVEV (reference sequence). CDR3 coding DNA: TGTGCCAGCAGTTCTTGGGTCTTCGGCGGGGGGGGACACACCGGGGAGCTGTTTTTT. Protein sequence: CASSSWVFGGGGHTGELFF.

This chain's CDR3 is CASSVVAGRDRSQNEQFF. The CDR3, as DNA: TGTGCCAGCAGCGTAGTGGCTGGGAGGGACAGGAGCCAGAATGAGCAGTTCTTC. The J gene is TRBJ2-1, the V gene TRBV9; maybe TRBD1 (8 bases). Germline CDR1 and CDR2: SGDLS and YYNGEE. The CDR3 runs 18 residues. V was shortened by 0 bases and J by 7 bases, with 23 bases between the two germline ends.

The chain has TRBV19 and TRBJ2-3; D may be TRBD1 (7 bases). Germline CDR1 reads LNHDA; CDR2 reads SQIVND (reference sequence). This CDR3 is 15 amino acids long. V was shortened by 5 bases and J by 0 bases, with 12 bases between the two germline ends. The CDR3 region is CASSPGGWSTDTQYF. As DNA, the CDR3 is TGTGCCAGTAGTCCAGGGGGGTGGAGCACAGATACGCAGTATTTT.

The table lists this clone with a few counts. This chain uses TRBV28 with TRBJ1-2; the D gene is possibly TRBD1 (5 bases). Per the germline V gene, CDR1 is MDHEN and CDR2 is SYDVKM. Between the trimmed V and J ends, which lost 5 bases and 3 bases, there was a span of 16 bases. CDR3 size: 15 residues. In nucleotides, the CDR3 is TGTGCCAGCAGTCCCTCCCTAGGGGCGGACTATGGCTACACCTTC. This encodes CASSPSLGADYGYTF.

In nucleotides, the CDR3 is TGTGCCAGCAGTTTATCCCGGACTAGCGCCGCGACCGGGGAGCTGTTTTTT. It specifies CASSLSRTSAATGELFF. The chain carries TRBV27 and TRBJ2-2; TRBD2 agrees at 9 bases. CDR3 length: 17 amino acids. Losses at the gene ends were 0 bases for V and 5 bases for J; bases not matched to a gene: 7. CDR1 is MNHEY and CDR2 is SMNVEV in the germline V gene (reference sequence).

The V gene is TRBV7-9, the J gene TRBJ2-3, with TRBD1 matching over 10 bases. The CDR3 spans 16 residues. The germline CDR1 and CDR2 sequences are SEHNR and FQNEAQ (reference sequence). The V segment lost 4 bases and the J segment 3 bases; nucleotides outside the gene matches: 7. The CDR3 region has the DNA TGTGCCAGCAGCTCGTACGGGACAGGGGAGACAGATACGCAGTATTTT. Protein product: CASSSYGTGETDTQYF.

V is TRBV5-1 and J is TRBJ2-3; no firm D call. V lost 0 bases to trimming and J lost 8 bases, with 7 bases between them. CDR3 length: 12 residues. Germline V gives CDR1 SGHRS, CDR2 YFSETQ. This chain's CDR3 is CASSLDGATQYF. The CDR3 bases are TGCGCCAGCAGCTTGGATGGAGCTACGCAGTATTTT.

J is TRBJ2-7 and V is TRBV6-9; D gene unclear. The V gene lost 5 bases and the J gene lost 0 bases, with 20 bases spanning the gap. Germline V gene data show CDR1 as MNHGY and CDR2 as SVAAGI. The CDR3 is made up of 17 amino acids. The CDR3 spells CASSGFSERSISYEQYV. The CDR3 nucleotides read TGTGCCAGCAGTGGCTTCTCGGAGAGGTCGATCTCCTACGAGCAGTACGTC.

The chain recombines TRBV5-1 with TRBJ2-1; D possibly corresponds to TRBD2 (5 bases). In germline, CDR1 is SGHRS, CDR2 YFSETQ. The CDR3 spans 14 residues. Deletions cut 0 bases from V and 7 bases from J, with 11 bases between. CDR3 DNA sequence: TGCGCCAGCAGCTTGGAGCGGTCAAGAAATGAGCAGTTCTTC. Translation gives CASSLERSRNEQFF.

The rearrangement uses TRBV7-2 and TRBJ1-2; D is unresolved. The germline gives CDR1 SGHTA, CDR2 FQGNSA. V shed 5 bases and J shed 4 bases, with 11 bases lying between them. CDR3 length equals 13 residues. The CDR3 DNA sequence: TGTGCCAGCAGCCCCTTAGGAGCCTATGGCTACACCTTC. Its translation is CASSPLGAYGYTF.